The 20 T cell receptor beta chains in this list originate from one sample, sequenced in a study of T cell responses to AZD1222 COVID-19 vaccine. Assay: immunoSEQ multiplex PCR; the TCRdb copy retains only in-frame clones and omits some. Of some 80,000 clones detected, 86% appear once; the ten largest clones hold roughly 9.4%. The specimen was peripheral blood, collected on day 0 of AZD1222 vaccination. These receptors all come from an adult in good health.

The J gene is TRBJ2-1, the V gene TRBV5-1; 8 nucleotides match TRBD1. J gave up 13 bases and V 4 bases, and 10 bases lay outside the gene matches. Germline V gene data show CDR1 as SGHRS and CDR2 as YFSETQ. CDR3 length: 13 residues. The CDR3 sequence is CASSTGQVGAQFF. CDR3 DNA: TGCGCCAGCAGCACGGGACAGGTCGGCGCTCAGTTCTTC.

The table lists this clone with a count of one. The rearrangement uses TRBV27 and TRBJ2-1; 10 bases line up with TRBD2. This CDR3 contains 17 residues. Germline V gene data show CDR1 as MNHEY and CDR2 as SMNVEV (reference sequence). With 0 bases clipped from V and 5 bases from J, the junction kept 7 bases outside the gene matches. The CDR3 loop reads CASSLSYPSGSNNEQFF. The CDR3 nucleotides are TGTGCCAGCAGTTTATCGTATCCTAGCGGGAGCAACAATGAGCAGTTCTTC.

This clone was observed a handful of times. The chain joins TRBV10-2 to TRBJ1-2; 9 nucleotides match TRBD1. After removal of 3 bases from V and 5 bases from J, the junction contained 7 bases not matched to a gene. CDR1 is WSHSY and CDR2 is SAAADI in the germline V gene. The CDR3 has 15 amino acids. The CDR3 sequence: CASSDDVTGGYGYTF. For the CDR3, the DNA is TGCGCCAGCAGTGATGATGTGACAGGGGGGTATGGCTACACCTTC.

The count of this clone is one. The chain has TRBV7-3 and TRBJ1-6; D is uncertain. V was cut by 0 bases and J by 8 bases, with 11 bases left in between. Germline assignment: CDR1 SGHTA and CDR2 FQGTGA. The CDR3 runs to 15 residues. CDR3 in DNA: TGTGCCAGCAGCTTAACGGACGGCCAATATTCACCCCTCCACTTT. It encodes CASSLTDGQYSPLHF.

This sequence joins TRBV19 and TRBJ1-1; no clear D. The V gene's germline CDR1 is LNHDA and CDR2 SQIVND (reference sequence). The CDR3 runs to 14 residues. Trimming removed 5 bases at V and 1 base at J, with 11 bases between. This CDR3 reads CASSPSTSNTEAFF. The DNA for the CDR3 is TGTGCCAGTAGTCCCTCCACATCGAACACTGAAGCTTTCTTT.

The chain joins TRBV4-1 to TRBJ2-3; D is ambiguous. Germline V CDR1 and CDR2: MGHRA, YSYEKL. The CDR3 has 12 residues. Trimming took 1 base from V and 7 from J, leaving 6 bases between them. CDR3 sequence: CASSQVGNTQYF. In DNA form, the CDR3 reads TGCGCCAGCAGCCAAGTTGGGAATACGCAGTATTTT.

V usage is TRBV7-2 and J usage is TRBJ2-1; tentatively, D is TRBD2 (7 bases). Germline V gene data show CDR1 as SGHTA and CDR2 as FQGNSA. The V and J ends lost 5 bases and 8 bases respectively, with 16 bases between them. The CDR3 runs 14 residues. The chain's CDR3 is CASSPRLAGDEQFF. In DNA form, the CDR3 reads TGTGCCAGCAGCCCAAGACTAGCAGGGGATGAGCAGTTCTTC.

V is TRBV5-6 and J is TRBJ1-2; possibly TRBD1 for D (5 bases). Germline assignment: CDR1 SGHDT and CDR2 YYEEEE. V was shortened by 4 bases and J by 2 bases, with 18 bases between the two germline ends. This CDR3 comprises 16 residues. The CDR3 DNA sequence: TGTGCCAGCAGCACTGTGAAGGGGCAGTTGAACTATGGCTACACCTTC. It specifies CASSTVKGQLNYGYTF.

Only one count was recorded for this clone. The chain has TRBV10-3 and TRBJ1-1; weak D call: TRBD1 (5 bases). The CDR3 is 16 amino acids. Germline V gene lookup returns CDR1 ENHRY and CDR2 SYGVKD. V lost 6 bases, J lost 1 base, and 18 bases lay in between. CDR3 DNA sequence: TGTGCCATCAGAGATAACCCGGGACGGAAGAACACTGAAGCTTTCTTT. It is translated as CAIRDNPGRKNTEAFF.

This chain uses TRBV28 with TRBJ2-7, with 8 positions matching TRBD2. This CDR3 comprises 14 residues. The junction had 3 bases not matched to a gene; V was cut back by 5 bases and J by 0 bases. Germline V gives CDR1 MDHEN, CDR2 SYDVKM. The CDR3 is CASSPSGYSYEQYF. Here the CDR3 DNA reads TGTGCCAGCAGTCCTAGCGGGTACTCCTACGAGCAGTACTTC.

This chain joins TRBV18 and TRBJ2-3; maybe TRBD1 (5 bases). The CDR3 runs 14 residues. The V and J ends lost 3 bases and 5 bases respectively, with 12 bases between them. Germline values: CDR1 KGHSH, CDR2 LQKENI. The CDR3 sequence is CASSPRPQGDTQYF. DNA of the CDR3: TGTGCCAGCTCACCCCGACCGCAGGGAGATACGCAGTATTTT.

The chain combines TRBV27 with TRBJ2-1, with 7 bases lining up with TRBD2. The trim removed 8 bases at V and 5 bases at J, leaving 15 bases unmatched. Germline V gene lookup returns CDR1 MNHEY and CDR2 SMNVEV (reference sequence). The length of the CDR3 is 16 residues. CDR3 amino acids: CASAEPSGIADNEQFF. In nucleotides, the CDR3 is TGTGCCAGCGCCGAACCTAGCGGAATAGCAGACAATGAGCAGTTCTTC.

V usage is TRBV27 and J usage is TRBJ2-7; the D gene is possibly TRBD2 (6 bases). This CDR3 region has 13 residues. The germline V gene encodes CDR1 MNHEY and CDR2 SMNVEV (reference sequence). Between the trimmed V and J ends, which lost 2 bases and 3 bases, there was a span of 8 bases. CDR3: CASSLGGNYEQYF. CDR3 nucleotide sequence: TGTGCCAGCAGTTTAGGGGGGAACTACGAGCAGTACTTC.

The V gene is TRBV2, the J gene TRBJ2-7; TRBD1 agrees at 7 bases. The CDR3 is 12 residues long. Germline V gene lookup returns CDR1 SNHLY and CDR2 FYNNEI. CDR3 DNA sequence: TGTGCGGCAAGCCAGGGGGTATACGAGCAGTACTTC. Amino acid sequence: CAASQGVYEQYF.

The chain joins TRBV28 to TRBJ1-1; D is unclear. The length of the CDR3 is 16 residues. V lost 5 bases and J lost 0, with 16 bases in between. Germline V gene sequence: CDR1 MDHEN, CDR2 SYDVKM. In DNA form, the CDR3 reads TGTGCCAGCAGTGCTGATCATTCCTTTATGAACACTGAAGCTTTCTTT. Translating gives CASSADHSFMNTEAFF.

The chain carries TRBV19 and TRBJ2-5; D may match TRBD1 or TRBD2 (5 bases each). The CDR3 totals 14 residues. The V end lost 8 bases, the J end lost 5 bases, and 18 bases lay between the germline ends. CDR1 is LNHDA, CDR2 SQIVND, per germline (reference sequence). CDR3 sequence reads: CASRKPGAGETQYF. CDR3 sequence (DNA): TGTGCCAGTCGGAAGCCCGGGGCCGGGGAGACCCAGTACTTC.

The chain links TRBV28 to TRBJ2-2; TRBD2 aligns across 9 bases. After removal of 8 bases from V and 6 bases from J, the junction contained 4 bases not matched to a gene. The CDR3 contains 13 residues. CDR1 and CDR2 from the germline V gene are MDHEN and SYDVKM. The DNA of the CDR3 is TGTGCCAGCGGCGGGAGGGCCGCCGGGGAGCTGTTTTTT. Its translation: CASGGRAAGELFF.

The genes are TRBV3-1 (or the pseudogene TRBV3-2) and TRBJ1-3; D gene unclear. The CDR3 runs 11 residues. Looked up from germline, CDR1 is LGHDT and CDR2 is YNNKEL (reference sequence). Trimming pared 10 bases from V and 0 bases from J, leaving 4 bases between. This CDR3 is CAIGSGNTIYF. The CDR3 coding sequence is TGTGCCATCGGCTCTGGAAACACCATATATTTT.

The chain uses TRBV25-1 and TRBJ1-2; 7 bases align to TRBD1. The germline V gene has CDR1 MGHDK and CDR2 SYGVNS. With 6 bases clipped from V and 4 bases from J, the junction kept 2 bases outside the gene matches. The CDR3 contains 12 residues. The CDR3 bases are TGTGCCAGCAGACAGGGGAGCTATGGCTACACCTTC. Protein product: CASRQGSYGYTF.

This clone came up once. The V gene is TRBV7-9, the J gene TRBJ2-1; no clear D. V was clipped by 1 base and J by 7 bases, with 11 bases between them. The CDR3 runs to 14 residues. Germline lookup yields CDR1 SEHNR and CDR2 FQNEAQ (reference sequence). CDR3 in DNA: TGTGCCAGCAGCTTAGTCAATTATCAAAATGAGCAGTTCTTC. Protein sequence: CASSLVNYQNEQFF.